This entry describes one TCR beta chain. This clone was detected once. This clone's antigen is unknown. The record has no base qualities; no much larger clone is one base away. Participants in the prospective study were aged roughly 18 to 95 years, lived in under 30 United States geographic areas, and enrolled through a virtual design. In the prospective study, cohorts were assigned on the basis of participant-reported clinical history obtained from a screening survey and a study questionnaire. In the prospective study, mobile phlebotomists collected whole blood, serum and a nasopharyngeal or oropharyngeal swab from each participant. Prospective study participants could optionally give additional blood draws and questionnaires over an approximately two-month period. Prospective study blood samples were shipped either frozen or at room temperature before DNA extraction. This sample stems from a study of blood T cell repertoires in COVID-19 (TCRdb year 2020). About the investigation overall: Samples from collaborators originated in the United States, Italy and Spain and spanned both the acute and convalescent phases of COVID-19. The prospective study material was composed of cDNA or gDNA derived from T cells, B-cell-depleted T cells, or PBMCs. Deeply sampled blood TCRbeta repertoires from subjects exposed to, actively infected with, or recovered from COVID-19 were included in the dataset. The repertoires were released in a freely available public database meant as a resource for research on the immune response to SARS-CoV-2. The samples were drawn from the first 160 participants of the ongoing ImmuneRACE study and from about 1,200 subjects provided by 6 global collaborators. A de-identified subject ID, COVID-19 status, age in years and sex were almost always included in the sample metadata. Where HLA class I and class II types were available, the types were taken from metadata supplied by the sample provider, not from assay-based typing. On the study overall, not on this receptor specifically: The quantity of clinical and demographic metadata differed by source and by participant and was supplied without curation.

V lost 2 bases and J lost 0 bases, and the count of bases not matched to a germline gene is 6. Reading from cysteine to phenylalanine, the CDR3 counts 17 amino acids. Kept here is only the CDR3 DNA, which spans 51 bases and is read in frame from base 1. Via the germline V gene, CDR1 is KGHSH and CDR2 LQKENI. TCRbeta CDR3 regions were amplified from genomic DNA using the immunoSEQ Assay, a bias-controlled multiplex PCR. On the authors' methods: Within the assay, amplification of reference gene primers was used to estimate how many nucleated cells each sample contained. To quantify the absolute abundance of each unique TCRbeta CDR3 rearrangement, sequence reads were collapsed and filtered. For each sample, productive Simpson clonality was calculated as the square root of Simpson's diversity index over productive rearrangements. TCRdb took this table from immuneACCESS and kept in-frame rearrangements with V and J called. Such tables lack part of the clones; where checked against another copy, unresolved V genes explain under half of the gap, and the rest is unexplained. Clonal size and the V and J genes are those of that table, whereas D and trimming came from the DNA. Across this sample there are about 230,000 clones, with around 89% seen only once. The ten largest clones take up about 2.5% of the sample.

This sequence uses TRBV18 and TRBJ2-7, with TRBD2 matching 11 junction bases. The sample was PBMCs or T cells enriched from blood (not recorded which). The receptor was derived from a woman between 40 and 55 years old with acute COVID-19. DNA sequence: TGTGCCAGCTCACCAATAGCGGGGGGGCGAAGCTCCTACGAGCAGTACTTC. Its protein product is CASSPIAGGRSSYEQYF.